The 16 T cell receptor beta chains listed next were all sequenced from one sample in a study of T cell responses to AZD1222 COVID-19 vaccine. The data were produced by immunoSEQ multiplex PCR, yet TCRdb's version contains in-frame clones alone and is incomplete. The sample lists 120,000 to 150,000 clones, roughly nine tenths seen once, with roughly 9.9% in the top ten. The sequences come from peripheral blood, collected 28 days after the second AZD1222 dose. The origin of the receptors is an adult who received the AZD1222 COVID-19 vaccine.

The chain couples TRBV6-2 or TRBV6-3 to TRBJ1-2; no clear D gene. Germline CDR1 reads MNHEY; CDR2 reads SVGEGT. CDR3 size: 13 residues. Deletions cut 0 bases from V and 12 bases from J, with 14 bases between. DNA for the CDR3: TGTGCCAGCAGTTACTCTTTCCGGACTGAAGACACCTTC. Protein product: CASSYSFRTEDTF.

V usage is TRBV28 and J usage is TRBJ1-6; D is ambiguous. V dropped 6 bases and J dropped 6 bases, with 9 bases sitting between them. The CDR3 is 13 amino acids. CDR1 is MDHEN and CDR2 is SYDVKM in the germline V gene. CDR3 loop: CASSLGVNSPLHF. The CDR3 DNA reads as TGTGCCAGCAGCCTCGGTGTTAATTCACCCCTCCACTTT.

The chain recombines TRBV5-1 with TRBJ1-3, with D unclear. The CDR3 spans 15 residues. The ends were cut back, 0 bases at V and 0 bases at J, with 7 bases in the middle. The germline gives CDR1 SGHRS, CDR2 YFSETQ. The CDR3 DNA is TGCGCCAGCAGCTTGGACGGCAGCTCTGGAAACACCATATATTTT. Its translation is CASSLDGSSGNTIYF.

This clone has just one count. This chain connects TRBV6-1 to TRBJ1-2; TRBD1 aligns across 10 bases. The CDR3 sequence is 17 residues long. The germline V gene encodes CDR1 MNHNS and CDR2 SASEGT. Trimming removed 3 bases from V and 4 bases from J; junction bases left unmatched: 11. The CDR3 loop is CASSDGEGQGMGYGYTF. The CDR3 DNA sequence: TGTGCCAGCAGTGATGGAGAGGGACAGGGGATGGGCTATGGCTACACCTTC.

V and J are TRBV27 and TRBJ2-1, with a tentative D call TRBD2 (5 bases). The CDR3 extends over 16 amino acids. V gave up 6 bases and J gave up 7 bases, with 22 bases separating them. Germline loops: CDR1 MNHEY, CDR2 SMNVEV (reference sequence). The CDR3 nucleotides are TGTGCCAGCAGCTACGGCGCCCCGGCTAGCCGGAATGAGCAGTTCTTC. Translation: CASSYGAPASRNEQFF.

The chain joins TRBV5-1 to TRBJ2-3; 10 nucleotides match TRBD2. The CDR3 spans 16 residues. Germline lookup yields CDR1 SGHRS and CDR2 YFSETQ. The V and J ends lost 3 bases and 5 bases, in that order; junction bases with no gene match: 9. CDR3 sequence (DNA): TGCGCCAGCAGCTCCTCACTAGCGGGAAATGGAGATACGCAGTATTTT. It codes for CASSSSLAGNGDTQYF.

This rearrangement joins TRBV29-1 to TRBJ1-2; D is perhaps TRBD1 (6 bases). Trimming cost V 3 bases and J 4 bases, with 21 bases left between them. The CDR3 loop spans 16 amino acids. Germline V CDR1 and CDR2: SQVTM, ANQGSEA. CDR3 amino acids: CSVEVLLQGTLYGYTF. The CDR3 DNA is TGCAGCGTTGAGGTTCTCCTACAGGGTACTCTCTATGGCTACACCTTC.

The chain couples TRBV6-2 or TRBV6-3 to TRBJ1-1, with a weak D call TRBD1 (5 bases). With 6 bases removed from V and 5 bases from J, the gap between germline ends came to 16 bases. Germline V gene sequence: CDR1 MNHEY, CDR2 SVGEGT. The CDR3 covers 14 residues. CDR3: CASSDQGFGTEAFF. Here the CDR3 DNA reads TGTGCCAGCAGCGATCAGGGATTCGGGACTGAAGCTTTCTTT.

The chain is built from TRBV19 and TRBJ1-5; the D is unclear. V lost 3 bases and J lost 4, with 7 bases in between. The CDR3 runs to 13 residues. The germline V gene encodes CDR1 LNHDA and CDR2 SQIVND (reference sequence). CDR3 in amino acids: CASSIGVNQPQHF. CDR3 sequence (DNA): TGTGCCAGTAGTATTGGGGTGAATCAGCCCCAGCATTTT. The variable domain in full, completed from reference TRBV19 and TRBJ1-5, reads DGGITQSPKYLFRKEGQNVTLSCEQNLNHDAMYWYRQDPGQGLRLIYYSQIVNDFQKGDIAEGYSVSREKKESFPLTVTSAQKNPTAFYLCASSIGVNQPQHFGDGTRLSIL.

The gene calls are TRBV7-2 and TRBJ1-4; D remains unclear. The germline V gene encodes CDR1 SGHTA and CDR2 FQGNSA. The CDR3 is 14 amino acids. The V end was cut by 7 bases, the J end by 0 bases, with 9 bases between. The CDR3, as DNA: TGTGCCAGCACCGGCAGCACAACTAATGAAAAACTGTTTTTT. Protein product: CASTGSTTNEKLFF. The entire variable domain, with the rest obtained from reference TRBV7-2 and TRBJ1-4, is as follows: GAGVSQSPSNKVTEKGKDVELRCDPISGHTALYWYRQSLGQGLEFLIYFQGNSAPDKSGLPSDRFSAERTGGSVSTLTIQRTQQEDSAVYLCASTGSTTNEKLFFGSGTQLSVL.

This sequence joins TRBV11-2 and TRBJ2-3, with 13 bases lining up with TRBD2. The CDR3 is made up of 18 amino acids. In germline, CDR1 is SGHAT, CDR2 FQNNGV. Unmatched junction bases numbered 6, after V lost 3 bases and J lost 0 bases. In DNA form, the CDR3 reads TGTGCCAGCAGCTTCGGGACTAGCGGGACATATAGCACAGATACGCAGTATTTT. It encodes CASSFGTSGTYSTDTQYF.

This clone showed up just once. This chain uses TRBV5-4 with TRBJ2-3; D is possibly TRBD1 or TRBD2 (6 bases each). Trimming removed 5 bases at V and 2 bases at J, with 15 bases between. The CDR3 extends over 15 amino acids. Germline CDR1 reads SGHNT; CDR2 reads YYREEE (reference sequence). CDR3 sequence: CASSPYGGDTDTQYF. In DNA, the CDR3 is TGTGCCAGCAGTCCCTACGGGGGCGACACAGATACGCAGTATTTT.

The rearrangement uses TRBV6-1 and TRBJ1-1; D unresolved. The CDR3 extends over 16 amino acids. The ends were cut back, 2 bases at V and 0 bases at J, with 13 bases in the middle. Looked up from germline, CDR1 is MNHNS and CDR2 is SASEGT. CDR3 DNA: TGTGCCAGCAGTGAACGAGTCAGTTTATTGAACACTGAAGCTTTCTTT. This encodes CASSERVSLLNTEAFF.

The rearrangement uses TRBV19 and TRBJ1-5, with 8 nucleotides matching TRBD1. Germline CDR1 is LNHDA and CDR2 is SQIVND (reference sequence). There are 14 residues in the CDR3. V was pared by 6 bases and J by 7 bases, with 8 bases of the junction left unmatched. CDR3 sequence: CASRVTGEKQPQHF. In DNA form, the CDR3 reads TGTGCCAGTAGGGTGACAGGGGAAAAGCAGCCCCAGCATTTT.

The chain has TRBV19 and TRBJ1-2; 8 bases align to TRBD1. The CDR3 consists of 13 residues. Germline assignment: CDR1 LNHDA and CDR2 SQIVND (reference sequence). The junction had 2 bases not matched to a gene; V was cut back by 5 bases and J by 3 bases. The CDR3 protein is CASSSTGDYGYTF. CDR3 DNA sequence: TGTGCCAGTAGTTCGACAGGGGACTATGGCTACACCTTC.

The CDR3 DNA sequence: TGTGCCAGCCTAGCGGGAGACTACAATGAGCAGTTCTTC. Amino acid sequence: CASLAGDYNEQFF. This rearrangement joins TRBV2 to TRBJ2-1, with 10 bases that match TRBD2. This CDR3 is 13 amino acids long. Trimming at V came to 8 bases and at J to 3 bases, leaving 1 base not matched to a gene. From germline, CDR1 is SNHLY and CDR2 FYNNEI.